Presented here are 9 T cell receptor beta chains from one specimen sequenced in a study of shared clonotypes between healthy human individuals. Data came from immunoSEQ multiplex PCR; TCRdb stores just in-frame clones and leaves some out. Among 2,500,000 or so clones, approximately 92% were seen once, and the ten largest hold over 0.12%. Sample: naive CD4+ T cells sorted from blood. Subset indicated: CD45RA+ positively selected. The receptors here all came from a man in his late teens or twenties in good health.

This chain joins TRBV28 and TRBJ1-2, with TRBD1 as a possible D gene (5 bases). CDR1 is MDHEN, CDR2 SYDVKM, per germline. V gave up 6 bases and J gave up 3 bases, with 8 bases separating them. The CDR3 totals 12 residues. CDR3 DNA: TGTGCCAGCAGGACAGCCTACTATGGCTACACCTTC. Amino acid sequence: CASRTAYYGYTF.

The gene calls are TRBV30 and TRBJ1-2; no reliable D call. Germline CDR1 is GTSNPN and CDR2 is SVGIG (reference sequence). The CDR3 is 13 amino acids. Trimming removed 2 bases from V and 0 bases from J, with 7 bases in between. In DNA, the CDR3 is TGTGCCTGGAGTTTCACACCTAACTATGGCTACACCTTC. Protein sequence: CAWSFTPNYGYTF.

The gene calls are TRBV5-4 and TRBJ2-3; the match to TRBD2 covers 12 bases. This CDR3 has 17 amino acids. Germline V gene sequence: CDR1 SGHNT, CDR2 YYREEE (reference sequence). V trimming: 0 bases; J trimming: 7 bases; junction bases outside the gene matches: 9. The CDR3 sequence: CASSLDSPSGGANTQYF. In DNA, the CDR3 is TGTGCCAGCAGCTTGGATTCCCCTAGCGGGGGGGCGAATACGCAGTATTTT.

Comments on this clone: The same CDR3 is also encoded by other DNA sequences in this sample. This chain uses TRBV6-5 with TRBJ2-3; 8 positions match TRBD1. The CDR3 covers 14 residues. Trimming at V came to 5 bases and at J to 6 bases, leaving 7 bases not matched to a gene. The germline gives CDR1 MNHEY, CDR2 SVGAGI. The CDR3 here is CASSRTGSADTQYF. CDR3 DNA sequence: TGTGCCAGCAGTAGGACAGGGTCGGCGGATACGCAGTATTTT.

The chain links TRBV7-9 to TRBJ1-6; D perhaps matches TRBD1 (5 bases). The germline V gene encodes CDR1 SEHNR and CDR2 FQNEAQ (reference sequence). This CDR3 comprises 13 residues. V was clipped by 6 bases and J by 11 bases, with 14 bases between them. CDR3 amino acids: CASSWDATAPLHF. The DNA of the CDR3 is TGTGCCAGCAGTTGGGACGCTACGGCACCCCTCCACTTT.

The chain couples TRBV27 to TRBJ2-5; TRBD1 agrees at 7 bases. CDR1 and CDR2 (germline): MNHEY, SMNVEV (reference sequence). The CDR3 extends over 16 amino acids. V lost 0 bases and J lost 3; bases outside the gene matches: 7. The CDR3 bases are TGTGCCAGCAGTTTATCATCGAGGGGGCGAGAAGAGACCCAGTACTTC. Residues: CASSLSSRGREETQYF.

V gene TRBV13 combines with J gene TRBJ1-5, with 11 positions matching TRBD1. V lost 0 bases, J lost 6 bases, and 4 bases stayed unmatched. CDR3 length equals 16 residues. CDR1 PRHDT and CDR2 FYEKMQ come from the germline V gene (reference sequence). The CDR3 protein is CASSLGGTGGPQPQHF. The DNA for the CDR3 is TGTGCCAGCAGCTTAGGCGGGACAGGGGGGCCTCAGCCCCAGCATTTT.

This clone occurred once. The chain recombines TRBV28 with TRBJ2-5, with D perhaps TRBD2 (6 bases). The germline gives CDR1 MDHEN, CDR2 SYDVKM. The CDR3 sequence is 15 residues long. With 6 bases removed from V and 5 bases from J, the gap between germline ends came to 19 bases. In DNA, the CDR3 is TGTGCCAGCAGCATACCCGGGGGTGGGATGGAGACCCAGTACTTC. Its protein product is CASSIPGGGMETQYF.

This sequence joins TRBV28 and TRBJ2-2, with 7 bases matching TRBD1. Trimming removed 7 bases from V and 7 bases from J; junction bases left unmatched: 6. The germline gives CDR1 MDHEN, CDR2 SYDVKM. The CDR3 spans 13 residues. The CDR3 sequence is CASIRGGGGELFF. The CDR3 bases are TGTGCCAGCATTCGAGGGGGCGGCGGGGAGCTGTTTTTT. Using reference TRBV28 and TRBJ2-2 for the parts outside the CDR3, the full variable domain is DVKVTQSSRYLVKRTGEKVFLECVQDMDHENMFWYRQDPGLGLRLIYFSYDVKMKEKGDIPEGYSVSREKKERFSLILESASTNQTSMYLCASIRGGGGELFFGEGSRLTVL.